Shown below are 10 T cell receptor beta chains from a single sample sequenced in a study of T cell repertoires in cytomegalovirus infection (dated by TCRdb to the late 2010s). Sequencing relied on an Illumina HiSeq 1500. TCRdb reanalyzed the raw reads on its own, using fastp at Q25 for trimming and MiXCR for clone calling, and kept in-frame beta chains. Rows with a matching CDR3 protein are joined into one entry that keeps the most common DNA and genes. Counted in this sample were 510,000 or so distinct CDR3 sequences; about a quarter of them appeared once. The leading ten clones occupy about 13% of the sample. The specimen sequenced was PBMCs. These receptors were obtained from a human donor in good health (CMV status not recorded). Some clones in this sample may be carry-over from other donors' samples.

Turning to this clonotype: This may be a read error, as it is one base from a much larger clone. The chain recombines TRBV7-9 with TRBJ2-3; 14 positions agree with TRBD2. The CDR3 sequence is 16 residues long. The germline gives CDR1 SEHNR, CDR2 FQNEAQ (reference sequence). V lost 4 bases to trimming and J lost 4 bases; unmatched junction nucleotides: 4. The CDR3 DNA follows: TGTGCCAGCAGCTCGGGACTAGCGGGAGTGGCAGATACGCAGTATTTT. It yields the protein CASSSGLAGVADTQYF.

V and J are TRBV19 and TRBJ1-5; D ambiguous. Trimming pared 3 bases from V and 11 bases from J, leaving 17 bases between. CDR3 length: 14 amino acids. Germline assignment: CDR1 LNHDA and CDR2 SQIVND (reference sequence). The CDR3 DNA reads as TGTGCCAGTAGTATCCTAATGTCGGGGTCAGCCCAGCATTTT. It is translated as CASSILMSGSAQHF.

In this sample, this clonotype turned up many times. J is TRBJ2-5 and V is TRBV7-2; maybe TRBD2 (6 bases). Trimming removed 6 bases from V and 2 bases from J, with 22 bases in between. CDR1 and CDR2 from the germline V gene are SGHTA and FQGNSA. The CDR3 covers 17 residues. The CDR3 coding sequence is TGTGCCAGCAGGCGAAGTTCGGGCCTGGAGGGGCAAGAGACCCAGTACTTC. Protein sequence: CASRRSSGLEGQETQYF. The entire variable domain, with the rest obtained from reference TRBV7-2 and TRBJ2-5, is as follows: GAGVSQSPSNKVTEKGKDVELRCDPISGHTALYWYRQSLGQGLEFLIYFQGNSAPDKSGLPSDRFSAERTGGSVSTLTIQRTQQEDSAVYLCASRRSSGLEGQETQYFGPGTRLLVL.

The chain employs TRBV28 and TRBJ2-3, with 7 bases lining up with TRBD1. The CDR3 has 14 residues. The V segment lost 5 bases and the J segment 4 bases; nucleotides outside the gene matches: 6. Germline V gene data show CDR1 as MDHEN and CDR2 as SYDVKM. The DNA of the CDR3 is TGTGCCAGCAGTGGGGCAGGGGGATCAGATACGCAGTATTTT. Translating gives CASSGAGGSDTQYF.

V and J are TRBV28 and TRBJ2-2, with a possible D match to TRBD1 (6 bases). Trimming shortened V by 5 bases and J by 2 bases, and 9 bases separated the two germline ends. The CDR3 runs to 14 residues. The V gene's germline CDR1 is MDHEN and CDR2 SYDVKM. CDR3 sequence (DNA): TGTGCCAGCAGTGGACAGTATAACACCGGGGAGCTGTTTTTT. It codes for CASSGQYNTGELFF. The whole variable domain, remainder taken from reference TRBV28 and TRBJ2-2, is DVKVTQSSRYLVKRTGEKVFLECVQDMDHENMFWYRQDPGLGLRLIYFSYDVKMKEKGDIPEGYSVSREKKERFSLILESASTNQTSMYLCASSGQYNTGELFFGEGSRLTVL.

This clonotype was seen a single time. This chain joins TRBV4-1 and TRBJ1-1; 11 bases fit TRBD1. Trimming removed 4 bases from V and 4 bases from J; junction bases left unmatched: 8. Germline CDR1 MGHRA, CDR2 YSYEKL. The CDR3 consists of 16 residues. As DNA, the CDR3 is TGCGCCAGCAGCCCCGGACAGGGGGCTTTTGGCACTGAAGCTTTCTTT. It specifies CASSPGQGAFGTEAFF.

There are a few counts of this clonotype. This chain connects TRBV11-2 to TRBJ2-4; D unclear. The CDR3 loop spans 12 amino acids. In germline, CDR1 is SGHAT, CDR2 FQNNGV. V lost 7 bases to trimming and J lost 1 base, with 5 bases between them. CDR3 bases: TGTGCCAGCACCCGGGCCAAAAACATTCAGTACTTC. Translation: CASTRAKNIQYF.

This clonotype was detected only a few times. This chain connects TRBV7-9 to TRBJ2-7, with D possibly matching TRBD2 (5 bases). Germline V gene sequence: CDR1 SEHNR, CDR2 FQNEAQ (reference sequence). V lost 1 base, J lost 5 bases, and 15 bases lay in between. The CDR3 runs to 15 residues. CDR3 nucleotides: TGTGCCAGCAGCTTAGTGGGCCGGGAATCCAACGAGCAGTACTTC. Protein sequence: CASSLVGRESNEQYF.

This clonotype was counted a few times. This chain joins TRBV11-1 and TRBJ1-1; D gene ambiguous. Trimming cost V 8 bases and J 2 bases, with 9 bases left between them. Looked up from germline, CDR1 is SGHAT and CDR2 is FQDESV (reference sequence). CDR3 length: 12 residues. CDR3 coding DNA: TGTGCCAGCGGTAAAGACAACACTGAAGCTTTCTTT. Encoded protein: CASGKDNTEAFF.

The CDR3 loop reads CASSGGGLGETQYF. Here the CDR3 DNA reads TGTGCCAGCAGTGGAGGGGGCTTGGGGGAGACCCAGTACTTC. The chain links TRBV25-1 to TRBJ2-5, with TRBD1 matching over 7 bases. Looked up from germline, CDR1 is MGHDK and CDR2 is SYGVNS. The CDR3 consists of 14 residues. The V segment lost 4 bases and the J segment 5 bases; nucleotides outside the gene matches: 7.